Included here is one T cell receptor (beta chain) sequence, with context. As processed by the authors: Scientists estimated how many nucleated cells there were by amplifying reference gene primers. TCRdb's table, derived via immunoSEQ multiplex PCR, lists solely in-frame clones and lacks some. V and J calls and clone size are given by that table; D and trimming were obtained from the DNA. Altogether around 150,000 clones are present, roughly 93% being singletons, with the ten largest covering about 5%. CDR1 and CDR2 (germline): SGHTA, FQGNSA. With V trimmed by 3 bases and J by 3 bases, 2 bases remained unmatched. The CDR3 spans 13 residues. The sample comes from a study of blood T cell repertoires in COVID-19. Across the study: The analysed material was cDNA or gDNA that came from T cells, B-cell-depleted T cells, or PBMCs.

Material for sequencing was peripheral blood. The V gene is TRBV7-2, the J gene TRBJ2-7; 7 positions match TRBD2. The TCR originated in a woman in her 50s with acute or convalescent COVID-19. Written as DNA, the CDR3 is TGTGCCAGCAGCTTGGGACTAAACTACGAGCAGTACTTC. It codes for CASSLGLNYEQYF.